A selection of T cell receptor beta chains follows, all from one sample in a study of OX40 agonist ivuxolimab in advanced cancers. Sequencing used immunoSEQ multiplex PCR; TCRdb keeps in-frame clones, though not all of them. Of 98,000 or so clones listed, approximately 86% were seen once; the top ten hold roughly 0.8%. Sample: CD4+ or CD8+ T cells sorted from blood, taken in a trial of the OX40 agonist ivuxolimab. The receptors shown here come from an adult with an advanced solid tumor such as melanoma, head and neck, liver or kidney cancer. Each CDR3 is given with its conserved first and last residue. Fields, in order: clone size, J gene, D gene, V gene, CDR3 protein, CDR3 DNA. The D gene is left open where the match is weak. Size is stated for part of the rows, as once, few or many counts, or as a class when the clone is expanded.

NA	TRBJ2-2	NA	TRBV19	CASSIAPGQAGELFF	TGTGCCAGTAGTATAGCCCCTGGGCAGGCCGGGGAGCTGTTTTTT
NA	TRBJ1-1	TRBD1	TRBV12-5	CASGTGQGIGSEAFF	TGTGCTAGCGGAACGGGACAGGGGATAGGATCTGAAGCTTTCTTT
NA	TRBJ2-2	NA	TRBV18	CASSQEGYTGELFF	TGTGCCAGCTCACAGGAGGGATACACCGGGGAGCTGTTTTTT
NA	TRBJ1-2	NA	TRBV27	CASSFAGLEGPYGYTF	TGTGCCAGCAGTTTTGCAGGACTGGAAGGGCCCTATGGCTACACCTTC
NA	TRBJ1-1	NA	TRBV19	CASSSPPESYVTEAFF	TGTGCCAGTAGTAGCCCCCCTGAGAGTTACGTCACTGAAGCTTTCTTT
few	TRBJ2-2	NA	TRBV19	CASRETQLDGELFF	TGTGCCAGCAGGGAAACTCAACTTGACGGGGAGCTGTTTTTT
NA	TRBJ2-3	TRBD2	TRBV18	CASSPHLAGGGDTQYF	TGTGCCAGCTCACCCCACCTAGCGGGAGGAGGGGATACGCAGTATTTT
once	TRBJ2-4	NA	TRBV2	CASSHPGEKNIQYF	TGTGCCAGCAGTCATCCTGGAGAGAAAAACATTCAGTACTTC
NA	TRBJ2-1	NA	TRBV5-1	CASSFQLANEQFF	TGCGCCAGCAGCTTCCAACTAGCCAATGAGCAGTTCTTC
NA	TRBJ2-1	NA	TRBV4-1	CASSQEAAVYVREQFF	TGCGCCAGCAGCCAAGAGGCAGCGGTCTATGTACGTGAGCAGTTCTTC
NA	TRBJ1-1	NA	TRBV7-9	CASSLAAGTEAFF	TGTGCCAGCAGCTTAGCTGCGGGCACTGAAGCTTTCTTT
NA	TRBJ2-1	TRBD2	TRBV7-3	CASSSGVAGKRQFF	TGTGCCAGCAGCTCGGGCGTAGCGGGGAAGAGGCAGTTCTTC
NA	TRBJ2-7	NA	TRBV4-2	CASSQGATLSYEQYF	TGTGCCAGCAGCCAAGGGGCGACACTCTCCTACGAGCAGTACTTC
few	TRBJ2-5	NA	TRBV7-8	CASSWGLEGAQYF	TGTGCCAGCAGCTGGGGCCTGGAAGGGGCCCAGTACTTC
once	TRBJ1-5	TRBD1	TRBV2	CASSAQGRDQPQHF	TGTGCCAGCAGCGCACAGGGGCGGGATCAGCCCCAGCATTTT
once	TRBJ2-3	TRBD2	TRBV5-4	CASSLRASGNTDTQYF	TGTGCCAGCAGCTTGCGGGCTAGCGGGAACACAGATACGCAGTATTTT
NA	TRBJ2-1	TRBD2	TRBV19	CASSIDPRREVLYEQFF	TGTGCCAGTAGTATAGATCCGAGGCGGGAGGTATTGTATGAGCAGTTCTTC
NA	TRBJ2-5	TRBD2	TRBV7-9	CASSLGLAGVLQETQYF	TGTGCCAGCAGCTTAGGCCTAGCGGGAGTACTCCAAGAGACCCAGTACTTC
once	TRBJ1-2	NA	TRBV4-1	CASSQVTRSNFYGYTF	TGCGCCAGCAGCCAAGTTACCCGCAGTAACTTCTATGGCTACACCTTC
NA	TRBJ2-7	TRBD2	TRBV7-2	CASSLVGGGRNDEQYF	TGTGCCAGCAGCTTGGTCGGGGGCGGGAGGAATGACGAGCAGTACTTC
NA	TRBJ2-1	TRBD2	TRBV19	CASSTGTSVNEQFF	TGTGCCAGTAGTACCGGGACTAGCGTCAATGAGCAGTTCTTC
NA	TRBJ1-5	NA	TRBV28	CASSFTGAPYSNQPQHF	TGTGCCAGCAGTTTTACGGGGGCCCCGTATAGCAATCAGCCCCAGCATTTT
NA	TRBJ1-2	TRBD1	TRBV13	CASSARTGGTYGYTF	TGTGCCAGCAGCGCCAGGACAGGGGGTACCTATGGCTACACCTTC
NA	TRBJ2-7	NA	TRBV7-9	CATDSSVSYEQYF	TGTGCCACCGACTCTAGCGTCTCCTACGAGCAGTACTTC
few	TRBJ1-1	TRBD1	TRBV18	CASSPVTGGSEAFF	TGTGCCAGCTCACCAGTAACAGGGGGTTCTGAAGCTTTCTTT
NA	TRBJ1-4	TRBD1	TRBV6-1	CASTPDREEKLFF	TGTGCCAGCACTCCGGACAGGGAAGAAAAACTGTTTTTT
few	TRBJ1-1	NA	TRBV29-1	CSVGLAGSAFF	TGCAGCGTTGGCCTCGCAGGTTCAGCTTTCTTT
few	TRBJ2-1	TRBD2	TRBV2	CASRLAGVTEQFF	TGTGCCAGCAGGCTAGCGGGAGTAACTGAGCAGTTCTTC
NA	TRBJ2-3	TRBD1	TRBV2	CASSRQGEGTDTQYF	TGTGCCAGCAGCCGACAGGGGGAAGGAACAGATACGCAGTATTTT
NA	TRBJ2-3	TRBD2	TRBV10-3	CAISESIWSGSSTDTQYF	TGTGCCATCAGTGAGTCGATCTGGAGCGGGAGCAGCACAGATACGCAGTATTTT
once	TRBJ1-2	NA	TRBV18	CASSPPNRNSLNYTF	TGTGCCAGCTCACCACCGAACCGGAACTCCCTGAACTACACCTTC
NA	TRBJ2-5	NA	TRBV4-3	CASSRGGREQTQYF	TGCGCCAGCAGCCGGGGAGGCCGGGAACAGACCCAGTACTTC
NA	TRBJ1-5	NA	TRBV6-1	CASSEADVQPQHF	TGTGCCAGCAGTGAAGCGGATGTTCAGCCCCAGCATTTT
NA	TRBJ2-2	NA	TRBV28	CASSSSTGELFF	TGTGCCAGCAGTTCGTCAACCGGGGAGCTGTTTTTT
NA	TRBJ2-3	NA	TRBV6-5	CASSYSNARGTDTQYF	TGTGCCAGCAGTTACTCGAATGCCAGGGGAACAGATACGCAGTATTTT
NA	TRBJ1-5	NA	TRBV28	CASRGLNQPQHF	TGTGCCAGCAGAGGACTAAATCAGCCCCAGCATTTT
NA	TRBJ2-5	NA	TRBV7-6	CASSADETQYF	TGTGCCAGCAGCGCAGATGAGACCCAGTACTTC
once	TRBJ1-2	NA	TRBV5-1	CASSLGGFPREGYTF	TGCGCCAGCAGCTTGGGGGGCTTTCCCCGTGAAGGCTACACCTTC
NA	TRBJ1-2	NA	TRBV20-1	CSAARGGYTF	TGCAGTGCTGCCCGCGGGGGCTACACCTTC
NA	TRBJ2-1	TRBD1	TRBV7-2	CASSSWTGNNEQFF	TGTGCCAGCAGTTCCTGGACAGGGAACAATGAGCAGTTCTTC
NA	TRBJ1-4	TRBD1	TRBV7-9	CASSLWPPGTGGANEKLFF	TGTGCCAGCAGCCTTTGGCCCCCCGGGACAGGGGGAGCTAATGAAAAACTGTTTTTT